The 2 T cell receptor beta chains below were found in one sample sequenced in a study of long-term antiretroviral therapy in people with HIV. They ran version v3.0 of the immunoSEQ assay at survey level. Produced via immunoSEQ multiplex PCR; TCRdb's table is partial and in-frame only. The sample has 15,000 or so clones, roughly 86% seen once. The specimen comprised unsorted PBMCs, sampled 6.2 years after starting antiretroviral therapy. The receptors come from a middle-aged man with HIV.

This chain joins TRBV30 and TRBJ2-1, with 11 bases fitting TRBD2. The J segment lost 8 bases and the V segment lost 3 bases, leaving 9 bases of the junction unmatched. CDR1 is GTSNPN and CDR2 is SVGIG in the germline V gene (reference sequence). The CDR3 spans 15 residues. CDR3 DNA: TGTGCCTGGAGCCGGACTAGCGGGTGGAGCGATGAGCAGTTCTTC. It specifies CAWSRTSGWSDEQFF.

The rearrangement joins TRBV27 to TRBJ2-7; possibly TRBD2 for D (6 bases). Germline CDR1 reads MNHEY; CDR2 reads SMNVEV (reference sequence). The CDR3 extends over 14 amino acids. The V gene lost 6 bases and the J gene lost 4 bases, with 16 bases spanning the gap. This CDR3 reads CASSLAPPGYEQYF. The DNA for the CDR3 is TGTGCCAGCAGCCTAGCGCCCCCGGGATACGAGCAGTACTTC.